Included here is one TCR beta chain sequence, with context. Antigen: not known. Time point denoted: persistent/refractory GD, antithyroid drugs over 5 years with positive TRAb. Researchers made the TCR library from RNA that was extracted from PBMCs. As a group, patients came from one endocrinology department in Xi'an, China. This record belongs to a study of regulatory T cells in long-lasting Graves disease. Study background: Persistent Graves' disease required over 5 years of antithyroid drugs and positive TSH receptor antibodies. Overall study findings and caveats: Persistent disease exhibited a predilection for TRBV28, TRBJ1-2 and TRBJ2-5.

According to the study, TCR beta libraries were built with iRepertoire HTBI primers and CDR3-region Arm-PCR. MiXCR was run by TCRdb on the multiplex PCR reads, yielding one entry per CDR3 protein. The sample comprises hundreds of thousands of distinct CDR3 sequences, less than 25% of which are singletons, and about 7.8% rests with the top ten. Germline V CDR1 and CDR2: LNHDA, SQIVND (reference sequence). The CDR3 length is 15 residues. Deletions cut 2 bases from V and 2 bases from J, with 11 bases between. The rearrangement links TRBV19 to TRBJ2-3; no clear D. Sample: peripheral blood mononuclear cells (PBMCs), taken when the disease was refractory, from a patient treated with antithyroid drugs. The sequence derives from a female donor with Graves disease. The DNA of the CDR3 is TGTGCCAGTAGTATAAGTGGGGTCTACACAGATACGCAGTATTTT. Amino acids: CASSISGVYTDTQYF. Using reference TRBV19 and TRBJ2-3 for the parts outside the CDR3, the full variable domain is DGGITQSPKYLFRKEGQNVTLSCEQNLNHDAMYWYRQDPGQGLRLIYYSQIVNDFQKGDIAEGYSVSREKKESFPLTVTSAQKNPTAFYLCASSISGVYTDTQYFGPGTRLTVL.